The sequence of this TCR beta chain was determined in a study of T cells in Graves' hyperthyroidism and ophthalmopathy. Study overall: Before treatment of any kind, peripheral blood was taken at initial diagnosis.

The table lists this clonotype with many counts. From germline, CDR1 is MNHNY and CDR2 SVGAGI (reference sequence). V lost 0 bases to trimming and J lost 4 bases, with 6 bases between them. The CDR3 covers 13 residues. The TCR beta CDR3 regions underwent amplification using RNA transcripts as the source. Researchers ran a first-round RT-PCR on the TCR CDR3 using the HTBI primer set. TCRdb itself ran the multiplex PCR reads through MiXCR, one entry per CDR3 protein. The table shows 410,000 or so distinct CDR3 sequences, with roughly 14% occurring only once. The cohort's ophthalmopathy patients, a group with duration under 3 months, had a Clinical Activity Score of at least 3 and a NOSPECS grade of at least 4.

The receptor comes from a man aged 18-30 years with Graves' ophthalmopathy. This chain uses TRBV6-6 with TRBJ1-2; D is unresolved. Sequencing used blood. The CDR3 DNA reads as TGTGCCAGCAGTTACTCCGACGCCTATGGCTACACCTTC. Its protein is CASSYSDAYGYTF.